The TCR beta chain under discussion was sequenced for a study of blood T cells in healthy people across ages. Study at large: Template switching captured about one barcoded beta molecule per two T cells.

Sample-barcoded 5' priming and a J-beta primer mix drove a second PCR of roughly 7 to 11 cycles. TCRdb reprocessed the 5' RACE reads with MiXCR, giving one entry per CDR3 protein. This sample yields over a million distinct CDR3 sequences, of which around 55% are seen a single time; under 8.5% belongs to the top ten. In this sample, this clonotype turned up a few times. Each sample used at least 6 million PBMCs. The sample comprised blood. The TCR comes from a man younger than 35 in good health.

CDR3 sequence (DNA): TGCAGTGCCCCCAGGGCAGGGACCACCTACGAGCAGTACTTC. This gives the protein CSAPRAGTTYEQYF. V is TRBV20-1 and J is TRBJ2-7; D may correspond to TRBD1 or TRBD2 (5 bases each). The CDR3 loop spans 14 amino acids. CDR1 is DFQATT, CDR2 SNEGSKA, per germline (reference sequence). V was pared by 6 bases and J by 2 bases, with 17 bases between.